This TCR beta chain was profiled in a study of CD8+ T cells in alopecia areata. Study-wide background: Treatment of the treated patients consisted of oral tofacitinib, 5 to 10 mg twice daily.

A note on this clone: Antigen unknown.

Trimming stripped 0 bases from V and 5 bases from J, with 5 bases between. The CDR3 totals 13 residues. The V gene's germline CDR1 is MNHEY and CDR2 SVGAGI. This sample's treatment: oral pan-JAK inhibitor, 5-10 mg twice daily. From alopecia areata patients, lesional scalp punch biopsies and peripheral blood were collected. RNA extraction was followed by reverse transcription into cDNA, which acted as the sequencing template. TCRdb's copy holds only in-frame clones and misses some; the assay was immunoSEQ multiplex PCR. The profile shows about 200,000 clones, approximately 38% of them singletons. Points from the study as a whole: One nonresponder makes the tie between baseline CD8+ expansion and response uncertain.

This clonotype was obtained from a human donor with alopecia areata. The chain carries TRBV6-5 and TRBJ2-1, with D uncertain. Sample: CD4+ T cells sorted from blood, taken at roughly week 30, from a patient treated with tofacitinib. CDR3 in DNA: TGTGCCAGCAGTTACTCTGCTGACAATGAGCAGTTCTTC. It translates to CASSYSADNEQFF.